The subject of this entry is one TCR beta chain. The source of the sample is a study of identical twins. MiXCR, applied by TCRdb to the 5' RACE reads, yields one record per CDR3 protein. Here the sample spans roughly 500,000 distinct CDR3 sequences, under 25% being singletons. Germline CDR1 reads MNHEY; CDR2 reads SMNVEV (reference sequence). V lost 2 bases, J lost 7 bases, and 18 bases lay in between. This CDR3 region has 16 residues. These records were also assigned to another study, of T cells expressing NK-cell markers. That report notes: A handful of donors had dominant NKG2C+ clonotypes that comprised roughly 1.0-7.5% of their CD8+ T cells.

The specimen was CD4+ T cells sorted from blood. V gene TRBV27 combines with J gene TRBJ2-1; D ambiguous. This receptor was obtained from a woman under 30 in good health. CDR3 bases: TGTGCCAGCAGTTTAGTTTTCTCGCGTGGTTGGAATGAGCAGTTCTTC. Amino acid sequence: CASSLVFSRGWNEQFF.